The T cell receptor (beta chain) under discussion was sequenced for a study of CD8 T cells in Susac syndrome. Across the study: Blood was drawn from Susac syndrome patients while they were therapy-naive, on corticosteroids, or on intravenous immunoglobulin alone.

This clonotype was detected a few times. V lost 5 bases to trimming and J lost 14 bases; unmatched junction nucleotides: 7. The length of the CDR3 is 12 residues. Germline loops: CDR1 SGHNT, CDR2 YYREEE (reference sequence). RNA amounts of roughly 0.45 to 1 ug underwent reverse transcription with random hexamers. In TCRdb, the immunoSEQ multiplex PCR reads were re-called with MiXCR into one record per CDR3 protein. The sample lists under 200,000 distinct CDR3 sequences, 90% to 96% occurring once. This clonotype was sampled from a human donor with Susac syndrome. The chain couples TRBV5-4 to TRBJ2-1; TRBD2 matches 10 bases. Material for sequencing was CD4+ T cells from PBMCs. The CDR3 region has the DNA TGTGCCAGCAGAACCCCAAGCGGGAGGGAGTTCTTC. Translated: CASRTPSGREFF. The full variable domain, in which reference TRBV5-4 and TRBJ2-1 provide the parts outside the CDR3, is ETGVTQSPTHLIKTRGQQVTLRCSSQSGHNTVSWYQQALGQGPQFIFQYYREEENGRGNFPPRFSGLQFPNYSSELNVNALELDDSALYLCASRTPSGREFFGPGTRLTVL.